The rows below give T cell receptor beta chains drawn from one sample of a study of blood T cells in healthy people across ages. Each CDR3 protein gets one entry after TCRdb re-called the 5' RACE reads with MiXCR. The profile shows roughly 800,000 distinct CDR3 sequences, more than 45% of them singletons. The material sequenced was blood. These receptors were obtained from a man in his thirties or forties in good health. The CDR3 runs from the conserved cysteine through the conserved F or W. A D gene is named only where the DNA matches it firmly. Rows may omit the clone size; those that give it use once, few, many or a size class.

V gene: TRBV6-2/TRBV6-3; D gene: .; clone size: few; J gene: TRBJ2-7; CDR3 protein: CASSYVSYEQYF; CDR3 DNA: TGTGCCAGCAGTTACGTTTCCTACGAGCAGTACTTC
V gene: TRBV7-3; D gene: .; clone size: once; J gene: TRBJ2-2; CDR3 protein: CASSLLRETGELFF; CDR3 DNA: TGTGCCAGCAGCTTACTCCGGGAAACCGGGGAGCTGTTTTTT
V gene: TRBV4-3; D gene: .; clone size: .; J gene: TRBJ2-1; CDR3 protein: CASSQGPKNEQFF; CDR3 DNA: TGCGCCAGCAGCCAAGGGCCCAAGAATGAGCAGTTCTTC
V gene: TRBV20-1; D gene: TRBD2; clone size: .; J gene: TRBJ2-5; CDR3 protein: CSAPKIAGEGETQYF; CDR3 DNA: TGCAGTGCCCCGAAGATAGCGGGAGAGGGGGAGACCCAGTACTTC
V gene: TRBV29-1; D gene: TRBD1; clone size: few; J gene: TRBJ2-7; CDR3 protein: CSVAPGQEDEQYF; CDR3 DNA: TGCAGCGTCGCGCCGGGACAGGAGGACGAGCAGTACTTC
V gene: TRBV7-9; D gene: .; clone size: .; J gene: TRBJ1-1; CDR3 protein: CASSTLQMNTEAFF; CDR3 DNA: TGTGCCAGCAGCACGTTGCAAATGAACACTGAAGCTTTCTTT
V gene: TRBV7-2; D gene: .; clone size: .; J gene: TRBJ2-5; CDR3 protein: CATSSDAKHGETQYF; CDR3 DNA: TGTGCCACCTCTTCCGATGCGAAGCATGGGGAGACCCAGTACTTC
V gene: TRBV20-1; D gene: .; clone size: few; J gene: TRBJ2-1; CDR3 protein: CSARDFGIFNEQFF; CDR3 DNA: TGCAGTGCTAGGGACTTTGGGATCTTCAATGAGCAGTTCTTC
V gene: TRBV6-2/TRBV6-3; D gene: .; clone size: .; J gene: TRBJ2-1; CDR3 protein: CASRSRDDNEQFF; CDR3 DNA: TGTGCCAGCAGGTCCCGGGACGACAATGAGCAGTTCTTC
V gene: TRBV29-1; D gene: .; clone size: few; J gene: TRBJ2-7; CDR3 protein: CSVDGGTVGHDEQYF; CDR3 DNA: TGCAGCGTTGATGGCGGGACAGTAGGTCACGACGAGCAGTACTTC
V gene: TRBV4-3; D gene: .; clone size: few; J gene: TRBJ1-1; CDR3 protein: CASSQDSVNTEAFF; CDR3 DNA: TGCGCCAGCAGCCAAGACAGTGTGAACACTGAAGCTTTCTTT
V gene: TRBV7-9; D gene: .; clone size: .; J gene: TRBJ1-5; CDR3 protein: CASSRTSTGNGPQHF; CDR3 DNA: TGTGCCAGCAGCCGAACAAGTACAGGGAATGGGCCCCAGCATTTT
V gene: TRBV15; D gene: .; clone size: .; J gene: TRBJ1-5; CDR3 protein: CATSREGSYQPQHF; CDR3 DNA: TGTGCCACCAGCAGAGAGGGCAGTTATCAGCCCCAGCATTTT
V gene: TRBV5-4; D gene: .; clone size: .; J gene: TRBJ2-1; CDR3 protein: CASRLASYNEQFF; CDR3 DNA: TGTGCCAGCAGACTAGCCTCCTACAATGAGCAGTTCTTC
V gene: TRBV7-2; D gene: TRBD1; clone size: .; J gene: TRBJ2-7; CDR3 protein: CASSLNYRGYEQYF; CDR3 DNA: TGTGCCAGCAGCTTAAATTACAGGGGCTACGAGCAGTACTTC
V gene: TRBV20-1; D gene: .; clone size: .; J gene: TRBJ1-4; CDR3 protein: CSASEGGTSEKLFF; CDR3 DNA: TGCAGTGCCAGCGAGGGAGGAACTAGTGAAAAACTGTTTTTT
V gene: TRBV4-2; D gene: .; clone size: few; J gene: TRBJ2-5; CDR3 protein: CASSSNVGSTETQYF; CDR3 DNA: TGTGCCAGCAGCTCGAACGTGGGTAGTACGGAGACCCAGTACTTC
V gene: TRBV10-3; D gene: .; clone size: .; J gene: TRBJ1-2; CDR3 protein: CAIGLGQNYGYTF; CDR3 DNA: TGTGCCATCGGGCTTGGACAGAACTATGGCTACACCTTC
V gene: TRBV6-1; D gene: .; clone size: .; J gene: TRBJ1-2; CDR3 protein: CASSDFGGIWYTF; CDR3 DNA: TGTGCCAGCAGTGATTTTGGGGGTATCTGGTACACCTTC
V gene: TRBV10-3; D gene: TRBD2; clone size: .; J gene: TRBJ2-3; CDR3 protein: CAISGSSGSTDTQYF; CDR3 DNA: TGTGCCATCAGTGGCTCTAGCGGCAGCACAGATACGCAGTATTTT
V gene: TRBV15; D gene: .; clone size: .; J gene: TRBJ1-4; CDR3 protein: CATSRVLGFGEKLFF; CDR3 DNA: TGTGCCACCAGCAGAGTATTGGGGTTTGGTGAAAAACTGTTTTTT
V gene: TRBV11-2; D gene: TRBD2; clone size: .; J gene: TRBJ2-1; CDR3 protein: CASSSGLAGYNEQFF; CDR3 DNA: TGTGCCAGCAGCTCGGGACTAGCGGGGTACAATGAGCAGTTCTTC
V gene: TRBV4-3; D gene: TRBD2; clone size: .; J gene: TRBJ2-6; CDR3 protein: CASSQTIAGTSGANVLTF; CDR3 DNA: TGCGCCAGCAGCCAGACCATAGCGGGTACCTCTGGGGCCAACGTCCTGACTTTC
V gene: TRBV27; D gene: .; clone size: .; J gene: TRBJ1-4; CDR3 protein: CASSLFSTATNEKLFF; CDR3 DNA: TGTGCCAGCAGTCTATTTTCGACGGCGACTAATGAAAAACTGTTTTTT
V gene: TRBV12-3/TRBV12-4; D gene: TRBD1; clone size: .; J gene: TRBJ1-2; CDR3 protein: CASSLDRAYTNYGYTF; CDR3 DNA: TGTGCCAGCAGCCTAGACAGGGCCTACACTAACTATGGCTACACCTTC
V gene: TRBV7-6; D gene: TRBD2; clone size: .; J gene: TRBJ2-1; CDR3 protein: CASSLGLLTSGNNEQFF; CDR3 DNA: TGTGCCAGCAGCTTAGGGCTTCTGACTAGCGGAAACAATGAGCAGTTCTTC
V gene: TRBV20-1; D gene: TRBD1; clone size: .; J gene: TRBJ2-1; CDR3 protein: CSARDKGQIHNEQFF; CDR3 DNA: TGCAGTGCTAGAGATAAGGGACAGATTCACAATGAGCAGTTCTTC
V gene: TRBV7-8; D gene: .; clone size: .; J gene: TRBJ2-1; CDR3 protein: CASSLATLYNEQFF; CDR3 DNA: TGTGCCAGCAGCTTAGCGACACTATACAATGAGCAGTTCTTC
V gene: TRBV27; D gene: .; clone size: .; J gene: TRBJ2-7; CDR3 protein: CASSLRAGQYEQYF; CDR3 DNA: TGTGCCAGCAGTTTACGGGCGGGCCAGTACGAGCAGTACTTC